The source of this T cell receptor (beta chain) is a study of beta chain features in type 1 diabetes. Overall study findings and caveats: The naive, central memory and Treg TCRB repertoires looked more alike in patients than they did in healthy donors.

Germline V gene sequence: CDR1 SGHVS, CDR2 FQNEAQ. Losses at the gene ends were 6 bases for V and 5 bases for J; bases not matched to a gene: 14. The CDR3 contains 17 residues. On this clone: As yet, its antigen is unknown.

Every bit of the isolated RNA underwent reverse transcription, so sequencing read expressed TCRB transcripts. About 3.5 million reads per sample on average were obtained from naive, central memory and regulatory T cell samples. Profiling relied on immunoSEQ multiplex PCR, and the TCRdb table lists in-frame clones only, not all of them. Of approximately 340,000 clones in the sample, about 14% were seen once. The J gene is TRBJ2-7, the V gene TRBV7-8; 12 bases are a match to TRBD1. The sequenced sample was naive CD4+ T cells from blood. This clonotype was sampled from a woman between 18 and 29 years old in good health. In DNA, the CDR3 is TGTGCCAGCAGACTATCCCCGGGACAGGGGGCAGGGGACGAGCAGTACTTC. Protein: CASRLSPGQGAGDEQYF. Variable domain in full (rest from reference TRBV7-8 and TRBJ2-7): GAGVSQSPRYKVAKRGQDVALRCDPISGHVSLFWYQQALGQGPEFLTYFQNEAQLDKSGLPSDRFFAERPEGSVSTLKIQRTQQEDSAVYLCASRLSPGQGAGDEQYFGPGTRLTVT.